This T cell receptor beta chain originates from a study of siplizumab effects on memory and regulatory T cells. Roughly 1.1 x 10^5 TCR templates were measured in each sample. Using immunoSEQ multiplex PCR, the repertoire was profiled, and TCRdb retains in-frame clones only, with some absent. The table includes 99,000 or so clones, about 93% detected once. This CDR3 is 13 amino acids long. CDR1 is SEHNR, CDR2 FQNEAQ, per germline (reference sequence). V lost 1 base and J 5 bases, leaving 8 bases between the germline ends. The TCR sequence derives from a human donor in good health. The sequencing sample was made of Tregs sorted from blood. V usage is TRBV7-9 and J usage is TRBJ2-5; weak D call: TRBD1 (5 bases). The DNA of the CDR3 is TGTGCCAGCAGCTTAGTAGGGGCGGAGACCCAGTACTTC. Translation: CASSLVGAETQYF.